This T cell receptor (beta chain) comes out of a study of identical twins. Template switching created a universal primer site, and the cDNA included unique molecular identifiers. TCRdb re-called the 5' RACE reads with MiXCR, one entry per CDR3 protein. The repertoire includes under 300,000 distinct CDR3 sequences, roughly 8.7% of them detected once, and over 2.5% sits in the top ten. This clonotype was detected a few times. These data were also filed under a second study, of yellow fever vaccine responses in identical twins.

The sample taken for sequencing was CD8+ T cells sorted from blood. The source of this sequence is a woman aged 18-29 years in good health.

The CDR3 here is CSARDPATVTYEQYF. The CDR3 DNA reads TGCAGTGCTAGAGATCCAGCGACAGTGACCTACGAGCAGTACTTC. The V and J genes are TRBV20-1 and TRBJ2-7; maybe TRBD1 (5 bases). Germline V gene lookup returns CDR1 DFQATT and CDR2 SNEGSKA (reference sequence). The CDR3 runs to 15 residues. V lost 0 bases and J 2 bases, leaving 14 bases between the germline ends.